Following are 14 T cell receptor beta chains from one sample sequenced in a study of blood T cell repertoires in COVID-19. Only in-frame clones appear in the TCRdb table, and some are missing; sequencing was by immunoSEQ multiplex PCR. Of around 97,000 clones listed, 82% are singletons. Sequencing was performed on peripheral blood. These receptor sequences come from a man in his sixties or seventies with acute or convalescent COVID-19.

This clone was seen more than once but under ten times. The chain combines TRBV7-8 with TRBJ1-6; D not resolved. The CDR3 is 15 residues long. V gave up 5 bases and J gave up 7 bases, with 15 bases separating them. Germline V gene data show CDR1 as SGHVS and CDR2 as FQNEAQ. This chain's CDR3 is CASSSLGVGNSPLHF. CDR3 nucleotide sequence: TGTGCCAGCAGCAGCCTCGGGGTAGGGAATTCACCCCTCCACTTT.

This clone has a single count. The chain uses TRBV6-1 and TRBJ2-7; 11 bases fit TRBD2. V trimming: 2 bases; J trimming: 4 bases; junction bases outside the gene matches: 13. Per germline, CDR1 MNHNS and CDR2 SASEGT. The length of the CDR3 is 18 residues. The CDR3: CASSERASGGPIAYEQYF. The CDR3 nucleotides read TGTGCCAGCAGTGAACGGGCTAGCGGGGGGCCGATCGCTTACGAGCAGTACTTC.

This chain connects TRBV19 to TRBJ2-7, with D possibly being TRBD1 (6 bases). Germline V gene data show CDR1 as LNHDA and CDR2 as SQIVND (reference sequence). This CDR3 comprises 14 residues. The V end lost 3 bases, the J end lost 2 bases, and 11 bases lay between the germline ends. Written as DNA, the CDR3 is TGTGCCAGTAGTATTTGGGACAACCCCTACGAGCAGTACTTC. It specifies CASSIWDNPYEQYF.

The chain links TRBV7-9 to TRBJ2-1; the match to TRBD1 covers 8 bases. V dropped 5 bases and J dropped 8; count of bases not matched to a gene: 11. There are 15 residues in the CDR3. Looked up from germline, CDR1 is SEHNR and CDR2 is FQNEAQ (reference sequence). DNA of the CDR3: TGTGCCAGCAGCAATTACCGGGACAGGTCCTATGAGCAGTTCTTC. Protein: CASSNYRDRSYEQFF.

The J gene is TRBJ2-7, the V gene TRBV18; possibly TRBD1 for D (6 bases). The V end was cut by 2 bases, the J end by 12 bases, with 23 bases between. The germline V gene has CDR1 KGHSH and CDR2 LQKENI. CDR3 size: 15 residues. Written as DNA, the CDR3 is TGTGCCAGCTCACCAACATCGGACAGAGTCTACGAGAGGTACTTC. Its protein is CASSPTSDRVYERYF.

Here the CDR3 reads CASSPDRGSRNYGYTF. DNA of the CDR3: TGTGCCAGCAGCCCGGACAGGGGGAGTCGTAACTATGGCTACACCTTC. The J gene is TRBJ1-2, the V gene TRBV5-6; 10 bases are a match to TRBD1. The V and J ends lost 4 bases and 1 base, in that order; junction bases with no gene match: 7. CDR1 and CDR2 (germline): SGHDT, YYEEEE. The length of the CDR3 is 16 residues.

The J gene is TRBJ1-1, the V gene TRBV5-6; D is unresolved. This CDR3 is 17 amino acids long. V was trimmed by 2 bases and J by 11 bases, leaving 28 bases between them. Germline values: CDR1 SGHDT, CDR2 YYEEEE. DNA of the CDR3: TGTGCCAGCAGCTTATATGATGGATCCGGCTTACGGAGTGGGGCTTTCTTT. Translation: CASSLYDGSGLRSGAFF.

V and J are TRBV28 and TRBJ2-3; TRBD2 aligns across 8 bases. This CDR3 region has 14 residues. J was trimmed by 2 bases and V by 4 bases; bases with no gene match: 2. Germline V gene data show CDR1 as MDHEN and CDR2 as SYDVKM. The CDR3 sequence: CASSSGGSTDTQYF. CDR3 coding DNA: TGTGCCAGCAGTTCGGGGGGGTCCACAGATACGCAGTATTTT.

The V gene is TRBV30, the J gene TRBJ2-3; 10 nucleotides line up with TRBD2. This CDR3 has 15 amino acids. Germline CDR1 reads GTSNPN; CDR2 reads SVGIG (reference sequence). Trimming at V came to 0 bases and at J to 5 bases, leaving 5 bases not matched to a gene. CDR3 nucleotide sequence: TGTGCCTGGAGTGTAGTAGCGGGGGGCCGAGATACGCAGTATTTT. Amino acids: CAWSVVAGGRDTQYF.

This chain links TRBV9 with TRBJ2-7, with 9 bases lining up with TRBD1. Germline V gives CDR1 SGDLS, CDR2 YYNGEE. CDR3 length: 14 amino acids. The V gene end was trimmed by 4 bases and the J gene end by 7 bases; junction bases not matched to a gene: 9. In DNA, the CDR3 is TGTGCCAGCAGCCCCGGGACAGGGACGGTGGAGCAGTACTTC. Protein: CASSPGTGTVEQYF.

This chain joins TRBV3-1 (or the pseudogene TRBV3-2) and TRBJ1-4; a weak D match, TRBD1 (5 bases). The CDR3 contains 13 residues. Trimming cost V 8 bases and J 4 bases, with 11 bases left between them. Germline loops: CDR1 LGHDT, CDR2 YNNKEL (reference sequence). The CDR3 spells CASGGEDNEKLFF. The DNA for the CDR3 is TGTGCCAGCGGGGGGGAGGATAATGAAAAACTGTTTTTT.

The rearrangement uses TRBV5-1 and TRBJ2-5; no reliable D call. Trimming took 1 base from V and 1 from J, leaving 5 bases between them. The V gene's germline CDR1 is SGHRS and CDR2 YFSETQ. There are 13 residues in the CDR3. The CDR3 region is CASSLTTQETQYF. DNA for the CDR3: TGCGCCAGCAGCTTGACTACCCAAGAGACCCAGTACTTC.

The chain recombines TRBV30 with TRBJ2-6, with TRBD2 as a possible D gene (5 bases). The CDR3 has 18 amino acids. The germline CDR1 and CDR2 sequences are GTSNPN and SVGIG (reference sequence). Trimming took off 3 bases at V and 0 bases at J, with 18 bases between the two ends. CDR3 residues: CAWSSDKSTSSGANVLTF. The CDR3 bases are TGTGCCTGGAGCAGCGACAAGTCTACTAGCTCTGGGGCCAACGTCCTGACTTTC.

This chain uses TRBV2 with TRBJ2-7; possible D gene TRBD2, 6 bases. The V end was cut by 2 bases, the J end by 2 bases, with 13 bases between. This CDR3 contains 15 residues. Germline V gives CDR1 SNHLY, CDR2 FYNNEI. This chain's CDR3 is CASSERPGAAYEQYF. CDR3 nucleotides: TGTGCCAGCAGTGAAAGGCCGGGAGCAGCCTACGAGCAGTACTTC.